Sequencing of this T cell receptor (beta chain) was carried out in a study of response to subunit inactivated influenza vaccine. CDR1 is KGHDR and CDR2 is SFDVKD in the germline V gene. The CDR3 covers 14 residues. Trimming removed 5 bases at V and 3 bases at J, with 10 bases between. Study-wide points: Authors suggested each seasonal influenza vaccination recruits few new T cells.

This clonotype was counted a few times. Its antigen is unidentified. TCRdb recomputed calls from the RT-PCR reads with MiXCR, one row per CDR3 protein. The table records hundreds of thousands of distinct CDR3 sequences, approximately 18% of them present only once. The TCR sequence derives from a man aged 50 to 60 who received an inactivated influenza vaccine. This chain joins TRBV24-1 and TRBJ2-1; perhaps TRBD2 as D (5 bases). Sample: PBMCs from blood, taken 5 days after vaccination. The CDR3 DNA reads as TGTGCCACCAGTGTTCGGGGAGACTACAATGAGCAGTTCTTC. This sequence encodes CATSVRGDYNEQFF.